This T cell receptor (beta chain) was observed in a study of T cell repertoires in cytomegalovirus infection. Overall study context: Indications came from public TCR beta signatures; they pointed to CMV infection and to a matching HLA type.

At least ten counts were recorded for this clonotype. Its target is not known. TCRdb re-analysed the reads in MiXCR, keeping a single row per CDR3 protein. The repertoire holds more than 350,000 distinct CDR3 sequences, with approximately 33% as singletons. Study-level points and caveats: In two of eight donors, the top clonotype was HLA-C-restricted CMV-specific.

Material for sequencing was PBMCs. The TCR originated in a human donor in good health (CMV status not recorded). Some clones in this sample may be carry-over from other donors' samples.

CDR3 sequence: CASSARSNNNSPLHF. Here the CDR3 DNA reads TGTGCCAGCAGCGCCCGCAGTAACAATAATTCACCCCTCCACTTT. The rearrangement joins TRBV11-2 to TRBJ1-6, with D hard to call. The CDR3 runs 15 residues. V lost 5 bases to trimming and J lost 5 bases, with 13 bases between them. CDR1 is SGHAT and CDR2 is FQNNGV in the germline V gene.